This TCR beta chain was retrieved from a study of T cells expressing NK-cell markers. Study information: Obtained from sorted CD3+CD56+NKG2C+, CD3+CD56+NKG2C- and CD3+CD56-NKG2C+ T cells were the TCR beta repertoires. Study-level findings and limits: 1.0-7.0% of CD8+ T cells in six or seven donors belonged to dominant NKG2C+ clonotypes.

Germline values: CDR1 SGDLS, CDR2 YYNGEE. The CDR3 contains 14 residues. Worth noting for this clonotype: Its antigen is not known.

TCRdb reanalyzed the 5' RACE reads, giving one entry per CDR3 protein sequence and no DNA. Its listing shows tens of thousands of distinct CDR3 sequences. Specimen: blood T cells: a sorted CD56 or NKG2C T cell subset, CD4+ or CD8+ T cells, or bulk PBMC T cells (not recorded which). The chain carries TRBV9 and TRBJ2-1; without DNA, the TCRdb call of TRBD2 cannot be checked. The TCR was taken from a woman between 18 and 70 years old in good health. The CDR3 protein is CASSGTSGSYEQFF.